What follows describes a single TCR beta chain. Antigen specificity is unknown. CDR1 and CDR2 from the germline V gene are MNHEY and SMNVEV (reference sequence). V was shortened by 6 bases and J by 3 bases, with 6 bases between the two germline ends. The CDR3 consists of 11 residues. Although they were nominally healthy when sampled, donors likely had unrecorded immune exposures. This specimen belongs to a study of cytomegalovirus exposure and HLA in healthy donors. General study findings and limits: The majority of TCR sequences were rare, yet some public TCRs appeared in many donors. A missense DCLRE1C variant was associated with V- and J-gene trimming of TCR beta chains in a later analysis, and an independent cohort replicated the association.

PCR employed 60 Vbeta and 13 Jbeta primers. Measured with immunoSEQ multiplex PCR; TCRdb has only the in-frame clones, and not every one. Among about 82,000 clones, 60% to 80% were seen once, and the ten largest hold about 6.2%. The chain combines TRBV27 with TRBJ2-7, with D hard to call. The clonotype originates from a woman between 50 and 59 years old in good health and CMV-seropositive. Sequenced material: PBMCs. The CDR3, as DNA: TGTGCCAGCAGCTCCTTCTACGAGCAGTACTTC. Its translation is CASSSFYEQYF.